This T cell receptor (beta chain) was observed in a study of blood T cell repertoires in COVID-19. CDR1 and CDR2 (germline): SEHNR, FQNEAQ (reference sequence). The CDR3 is 13 amino acids. Trimming at V came to 3 bases and at J to 13 bases, leaving 6 bases not matched to a gene. The method was immunoSEQ multiplex PCR; TCRdb's version includes in-frame clones alone and lacks a portion of them. There are just over 650,000 clones in the sample; 80% to 90% occur only once, and 0.2% to 0.3% lies in the top ten. V gene TRBV7-9 combines with J gene TRBJ1-6; the match to TRBD1 covers 7 bases. Input material: peripheral blood. The TCR originated in a woman aged 18-35 years with acute or convalescent COVID-19. CDR3 in amino acids: CASSLLTGEPLHF. CDR3 bases: TGTGCCAGCAGCTTGCTAACAGGGGAGCCCCTCCACTTT.